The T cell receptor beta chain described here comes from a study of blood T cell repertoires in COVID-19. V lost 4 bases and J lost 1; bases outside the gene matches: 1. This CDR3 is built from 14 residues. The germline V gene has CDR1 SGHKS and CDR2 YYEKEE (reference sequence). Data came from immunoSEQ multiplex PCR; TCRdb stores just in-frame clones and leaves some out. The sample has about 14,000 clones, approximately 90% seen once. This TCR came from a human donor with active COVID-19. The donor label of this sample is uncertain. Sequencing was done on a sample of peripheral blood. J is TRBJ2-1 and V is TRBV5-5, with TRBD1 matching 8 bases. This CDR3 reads CASSRTGSYNEQFF. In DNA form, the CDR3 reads TGTGCCAGCAGCAGGACAGGGTCCTACAATGAGCAGTTCTTC.